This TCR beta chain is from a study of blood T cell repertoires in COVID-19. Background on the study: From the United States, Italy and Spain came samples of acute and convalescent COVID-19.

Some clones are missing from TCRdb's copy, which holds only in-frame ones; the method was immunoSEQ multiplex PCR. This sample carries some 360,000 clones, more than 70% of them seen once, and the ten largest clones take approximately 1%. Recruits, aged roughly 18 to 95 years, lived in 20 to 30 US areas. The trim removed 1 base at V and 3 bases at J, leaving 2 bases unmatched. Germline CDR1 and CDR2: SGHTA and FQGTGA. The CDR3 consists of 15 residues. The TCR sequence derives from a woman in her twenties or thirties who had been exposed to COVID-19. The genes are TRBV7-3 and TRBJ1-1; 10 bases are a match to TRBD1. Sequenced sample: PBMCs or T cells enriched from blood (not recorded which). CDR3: CASSLMGTGDTEAFF. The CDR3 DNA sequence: TGTGCCAGCAGCTTAATGGGGACAGGGGACACTGAAGCTTTCTTT.